This entry lists 17 T cell receptor beta chains sequenced from one sample in a study of patients and donors after allogeneic stem cell transplantation. TCRdb reprocessed the RT-PCR reads via MiXCR and lists one record per CDR3 protein. Here the sample spans approximately 250,000 distinct CDR3 sequences, about 14% being singletons. Sequenced input: blood, either unsorted or a sorted T cell fraction (not recorded which). The source is a human donor who was either an allogeneic HSCT recipient or a stem cell or donor lymphocyte infusion donor (not recorded which). It is not recorded whose cells these are; they may come from a transplant donor.

The chain is built from TRBV7-3 and TRBJ2-7; TRBD2 matches at 7 bases. Germline values: CDR1 SGHTA, CDR2 FQGTGA. The CDR3 has 15 amino acids. After removal of 5 bases from V and 0 bases from J, the junction contained 7 bases not matched to a gene. CDR3 sequence reads: CASSPDPGGSYEQYF. The CDR3 coding sequence is TGTGCCAGCAGCCCCGACCCGGGGGGCTCCTACGAGCAGTACTTC.

This clonotype was detected a few times. The rearrangement joins TRBV7-8 to TRBJ2-5, with D perhaps matching TRBD1 or TRBD2 (7 bases each). The V gene lost 7 bases and the J gene lost 1 base, with 16 bases spanning the gap. This CDR3 contains 15 residues. Per the germline V gene, CDR1 is SGHVS and CDR2 is FQNEAQ. The CDR3 nucleotides read TGTGCCAGCACCCCCAGGGGGACTACCCAAGAGACCCAGTACTTC. As protein: CASTPRGTTQETQYF.

This clonotype was picked up many times. This sequence joins TRBV6-2 or TRBV6-3 and TRBJ2-1; 11 nucleotides agree with TRBD2. Germline V gene lookup returns CDR1 MNHEY and CDR2 SVGEGT. Trimming took 9 bases from V and 4 from J; bases not matched to a gene: 14. The CDR3 is made up of 17 amino acids. The CDR3 coding sequence is TGTGCCAGTATGGAACAACTAGCGGGAGTAGTGTACAATGAGCAGTTCTTC. It is translated as CASMEQLAGVVYNEQFF.

This clonotype was observed many times. This chain joins TRBV5-1 and TRBJ2-1; 7 bases agree with TRBD2. The germline V gene encodes CDR1 SGHRS and CDR2 YFSETQ. CDR3 length: 11 residues. With V trimmed by 4 bases and J by 14 bases, 6 bases remained unmatched. Written as DNA, the CDR3 is TGCGCCAGCAGCGAGCTAGCGGATGAGTTCTTC. This codes for CASSELADEFF.

This clonotype was seen ten or more times. The V call is TRBV20-1, the J call TRBJ1-1; no firm D call. CDR1 is DFQATT, CDR2 SNEGSKA, per germline (reference sequence). This CDR3 is built from 12 residues. The germline V and J ends were trimmed by 5 bases and 0 bases, with 7 bases remaining between them. The CDR3 sequence: CSALLVNTEAFF. CDR3 nucleotide sequence: TGCAGTGCTTTACTAGTGAACACTGAAGCTTTCTTT.

The chain couples TRBV20-1 to TRBJ2-7, with no clear D. Per germline, CDR1 DFQATT and CDR2 SNEGSKA (reference sequence). The CDR3 is 14 amino acids. Trimming removed 5 bases at V and 4 bases at J, with 18 bases between. The CDR3 nucleotides are TGCAGTGCTGGGTCGACGCCACCTTTTTACGAGCAGTACTTC. This encodes CSAGSTPPFYEQYF.

This clonotype occurred many times. The chain combines TRBV5-1 with TRBJ2-1; 8 bases agree with TRBD2. The V gene end was trimmed by 4 bases and the J gene end by 5 bases; junction bases not matched to a gene: 17. Germline V CDR1 and CDR2: SGHRS, YFSETQ. This CDR3 contains 18 residues. The CDR3 here is CASSPLGAGGLLNNEQFF. CDR3 nucleotide sequence: TGCGCCAGCAGCCCCCTCGGGGCGGGAGGCCTCCTAAACAATGAGCAGTTCTTC.

In this sample, this clonotype turned up a few times. The chain has TRBV4-2 and TRBJ2-6, with TRBD2 as a possible D gene (8 bases). Trimming took 1 base from V and 4 from J, leaving 11 bases between them. CDR3 size: 16 residues. Germline loops: CDR1 LGHNA, CDR2 YNFKEQ. CDR3: CASSQAGGGGANVLTF. In nucleotides, the CDR3 is TGTGCCAGCAGCCAAGCGGGAGGGGGCGGGGCCAACGTCCTGACTTTC.

This clonotype was seen a handful of times. The genes are TRBV7-3 and TRBJ1-1; no firm D call. Between the trimmed V and J ends, which lost 5 bases and 1 base, there was a span of 14 bases. Germline V gives CDR1 SGHTA, CDR2 FQGTGA. CDR3 length: 15 amino acids. CDR3 in amino acids: CASSDPLRQNTEAFF. The CDR3 DNA reads as TGTGCCAGCAGCGACCCCCTGAGACAGAACACTGAAGCTTTCTTT.

Only a few counts were recorded for this clonotype. The chain has TRBV4-1 and TRBJ1-2; TRBD1 aligns across 8 bases. Unmatched junction bases numbered 19, after V lost 6 bases and J lost 7 bases. CDR3 length equals 17 residues. CDR1 is MGHRA and CDR2 is YSYEKL in the germline V gene. In DNA, the CDR3 is TGCGCCAGCAGATCTTTCTCGGACAGACAGGGGAGAGGTGGCTACACCTTC. This encodes CASRSFSDRQGRGGYTF.

The CDR3 loop is CASSLTRGQFNNQPQHF. The CDR3 DNA reads as TGTGCCAGCAGCCTGACTCGGGGACAGTTTAACAATCAGCCCCAGCATTTT. The rearrangement joins TRBV2 to TRBJ1-5; 7 bases align to TRBD1. This CDR3 has 17 amino acids. V lost 6 bases, J lost 3 bases, and 14 bases stayed unmatched. The V gene's germline CDR1 is SNHLY and CDR2 FYNNEI. Using reference TRBV2 and TRBJ1-5 for the parts outside the CDR3, the full variable domain is EPEVTQTPSHQVTQMGQEVILRCVPISNHLYFYWYRQILGQKVEFLVSFYNNEISEKSEIFDDQFSVERPDGSNFTLKIRSTKLEDSAMYFCASSLTRGQFNNQPQHFGDGTRLSIL.

The V call is TRBV19, the J call TRBJ1-2, with D possibly being TRBD1 (6 bases). Germline V gene sequence: CDR1 LNHDA, CDR2 SQIVND (reference sequence). The CDR3 length is 11 residues. The V end was cut by 4 bases, the J end by 9 bases, with 9 bases between. CDR3 sequence: CASSTGESYTF. Written as DNA, the CDR3 is TGTGCCAGTAGTACAGGGGAGAGCTACACCTTC.

This clonotype was detected many times. The chain recombines TRBV12-3 or TRBV12-4 with TRBJ2-1, with 14 bases aligning to TRBD2. CDR3 length equals 18 residues. Trimming removed 3 bases from V and 8 bases from J; junction bases left unmatched: 12. Here the CDR3 reads CASSFRMTSGGVQDEQFF. The CDR3 nucleotides read TGTGCCAGCAGTTTCCGTATGACTAGCGGGGGGGTTCAGGATGAGCAGTTCTTC.

The chain combines TRBV27 with TRBJ2-5; a possible D gene is TRBD1 (6 bases). The CDR3 length is 15 residues. Per germline, CDR1 MNHEY and CDR2 SMNVEV (reference sequence). Trimming shortened V by 6 bases and J by 2 bases, and 16 bases separated the two germline ends. The CDR3 coding sequence is TGTGCCAGCAGCTCGCGGCGCCAGGGGCAAGAGACCCAGTACTTC. This sequence encodes CASSSRRQGQETQYF.

This clonotype has a count of ten or more. The V call is TRBV6-1, the J call TRBJ1-1; D remains unclear. The CDR3 sequence is 16 residues long. Germline V lookup: CDR1 MNHNS, CDR2 SASEGT. Trimming removed 4 bases at V and 1 base at J, with 16 bases between. CDR3 bases: TGTGCCAGCAGTGTGACTCTCTTGGGCAGGAACACTGAAGCTTTCTTT. Its translation: CASSVTLLGRNTEAFF.

This clonotype was counted ten times or more. The rearrangement links TRBV6-5 to TRBJ1-2; D is undetermined. V was trimmed by 4 bases and J by 2 bases, leaving 8 bases between them. This CDR3 is built from 13 residues. Per the germline V gene, CDR1 is MNHEY and CDR2 is SVGAGI. The DNA for the CDR3 is TGTGCCAGCAGTTCAACAGCCAACTATGGCTACACCTTC. Encoded protein: CASSSTANYGYTF.

This chain links TRBV6-2 or TRBV6-3 with TRBJ1-1, with D possibly being TRBD1 (6 bases). V shed 5 bases and J shed 6 bases, with 13 bases lying between them. This CDR3 has 13 amino acids. The germline gives CDR1 MNHEY, CDR2 SVGEGT. Written as DNA, the CDR3 is TGTGCCAGCAGTACCACAGGGTCCTCTGAAGCTTTCTTT. This sequence encodes CASSTTGSSEAFF.